The 19 T cell receptor beta chains reported below all come from one sample, sequenced in a study of blood T cell repertoires in COVID-19 (dated by TCRdb to the early 2020s). Library generation was performed with the immunoSEQ multiplex PCR assay. In TCRdb, the immuneACCESS table is reduced to in-frame sequences with V and J assigned. These tables do not hold every clone; where another copy was compared, an unresolved V gene accounts for under half, and the others remain unexplained. The sample records just over 650,000 clones, over 80% of which are singletons. In total, the top ten clones hold roughly 0.26% of the sample. Sequences were obtained from peripheral blood. The receptors were sampled from a woman aged 18-35 years with acute or convalescent COVID-19.

The chain uses TRBV6-6 and TRBJ1-2; tentative D call: TRBD1 (5 bases). V was clipped by 8 bases and J by 4 bases, with 14 bases between them. Per germline, CDR1 MNHNY and CDR2 SVGAGI (reference sequence). The length of the CDR3 is 13 residues. The CDR3 is CASSVRETYGYTF. The DNA for the CDR3 is TGTGCCAGCTCCGTCAGGGAAACCTATGGCTACACCTTC.

This clone has a single count. The V call is TRBV11-2, the J call TRBJ1-6; TRBD1 matches 8 bases. V shed 3 bases, J shed 8 bases, and the junction held 3 bases outside the gene matches. The CDR3 spans 14 residues. Germline CDR1 and CDR2: SGHAT and FQNNGV. CDR3 amino acids: CASSFTGGDSPLHF. The CDR3 DNA follows: TGTGCCAGCAGCTTCACAGGGGGTGATTCACCCCTCCACTTT.

This chain connects TRBV4-1 to TRBJ1-4; no definite D call. From germline, CDR1 is MGHRA and CDR2 YSYEKL. The CDR3 extends over 13 amino acids. Trimming cost V 4 bases and J 0 bases, with 3 bases left between them. The DNA for the CDR3 is TGCGCCAGCAGCCTAGCAACTAATGAAAAACTGTTTTTT. It specifies CASSLATNEKLFF.

This sequence joins TRBV10-2 and TRBJ1-1, with a possible D match to TRBD1 (6 bases). CDR3 length: 16 residues. Looked up from germline, CDR1 is WSHSY and CDR2 is SAAADI. V dropped 3 bases and J dropped 2 bases, with 16 bases sitting between them. CDR3 protein: CASSEVGRGANTEAFF. The CDR3 nucleotides read TGCGCCAGCAGTGAAGTAGGCCGGGGGGCCAACACTGAAGCTTTCTTT.

V usage is TRBV7-2 and J usage is TRBJ2-7; 11 nucleotides align to TRBD2. This CDR3 is built from 15 residues. Looked up from germline, CDR1 is SGHTA and CDR2 is FQGNSA. The junction had 1 base not matched to a gene; V was cut back by 2 bases and J by 1 base. The CDR3 loop reads CASSLRLAGSYEQYF. CDR3 DNA: TGTGCCAGCAGCTTAAGACTAGCGGGATCCTACGAGCAGTACTTC. Using reference TRBV7-2 and TRBJ2-7 for the parts outside the CDR3, the full variable domain is GAGVSQSPSNKVTEKGKDVELRCDPISGHTALYWYRQSLGQGLEFLIYFQGNSAPDKSGLPSDRFSAERTGGSVSTLTIQRTQQEDSAVYLCASSLRLAGSYEQYFGPGTRLTVT.

The chain combines TRBV18 with TRBJ1-5; 9 bases are a match to TRBD1. V dropped 6 bases and J dropped 5; count of bases not matched to a gene: 17. The CDR3 consists of 18 residues. Germline CDR1 is KGHSH and CDR2 is LQKENI. CDR3 in amino acids: CASSPGTGSVRLDQPQHF. CDR3 DNA: TGTGCCAGCTCCCCCGGGACAGGGTCAGTTCGTCTCGATCAGCCCCAGCATTTT.

This chain joins TRBV9 and TRBJ1-4, with 8 bases that match TRBD1. J was trimmed by 4 bases and V by 4 bases; bases with no gene match: 6. Germline V gene lookup returns CDR1 SGDLS and CDR2 YYNGEE. This CDR3 spans 15 amino acids. DNA of the CDR3: TGTGCCAGCAGCCTAAGACAGGGGTTTAATGAAAAACTGTTTTTT. Its translation: CASSLRQGFNEKLFF.

This sequence joins TRBV9 and TRBJ2-6; unclear D gene. The CDR3 is 13 residues long. Germline CDR1 is SGDLS and CDR2 is YYNGEE. The V and J ends lost 3 bases and 4 bases respectively, with 5 bases between them. CDR3 amino acids: CASSAAGANVLTF. Written as DNA, the CDR3 is TGTGCCAGCAGCGCTGCGGGGGCCAACGTCCTGACTTTC.

The rearrangement joins TRBV5-1 to TRBJ2-7; TRBD1 matches at 7 bases. V was clipped by 5 bases and J by 4 bases; unmatched bases: 9. Germline assignment: CDR1 SGHRS and CDR2 YFSETQ. The CDR3 contains 14 residues. The CDR3 bases are TGCGCCAGCAGGCCGGGACAGCAATGGTACGAGCAGTACTTC. It yields the protein CASRPGQQWYEQYF.

The rearrangement joins TRBV30 to TRBJ1-4; TRBD1 agrees at 11 bases. Trimming at V came to 5 bases and at J to 2 bases, leaving 10 bases not matched to a gene. Germline assignment: CDR1 GTSNPN and CDR2 SVGIG (reference sequence). The CDR3 covers 17 residues. The CDR3 DNA sequence: TGTGCCTGGCCGGGACAGGGGGTGACTTGGACTAATGAAAAACTGTTTTTT. Amino acid sequence: CAWPGQGVTWTNEKLFF.

The chain uses TRBV7-9 and TRBJ1-2; weak D call: TRBD1 (6 bases). CDR3 size: 15 residues. Germline-derived CDR1 and CDR2 are SEHNR and FQNEAQ (reference sequence). Trimming left V 5 bases short and J 4 bases short, with 17 bases between. The CDR3 loop reads CASSRGRDKAYGYTF. The CDR3 DNA follows: TGTGCCAGCAGCCGAGGGAGGGACAAAGCCTATGGCTACACCTTC.

The chain recombines TRBV9 with TRBJ2-2; D is uncertain. V dropped 0 bases and J dropped 3 bases, with 6 bases sitting between them. The length of the CDR3 is 14 residues. Germline CDR1 and CDR2: SGDLS and YYNGEE. The CDR3 loop is CASSVVTDTGELFF. The CDR3 DNA sequence: TGTGCCAGCAGCGTAGTCACAGACACCGGGGAGCTGTTTTTT.

This chain links TRBV7-2 with TRBJ1-1; perhaps TRBD1 as D (6 bases). The CDR3 loop spans 14 amino acids. Trimming removed 1 base from V and 1 base from J, with 7 bases in between. Germline loops: CDR1 SGHTA, CDR2 FQGNSA. The CDR3 is CASSLEGENTEAFF. The CDR3 DNA follows: TGTGCCAGCAGCTTAGAGGGGGAGAACACTGAAGCTTTCTTT.

The CDR3 region has the DNA TGCAGCGTCGGGGAGGGGGGACAGCCCCAGCATTTT. Protein sequence: CSVGEGGQPQHF. The chain links TRBV29-1 to TRBJ1-5, with a possible D match to TRBD1 (6 bases). Germline-derived CDR1 and CDR2 are SQVTM and ANQGSEA. Trimming cost V 6 bases and J 7 bases, with 13 bases left between them. This CDR3 has 12 residues.

The chain has TRBV4-1 and TRBJ1-5, with D possibly being TRBD1 (5 bases). The CDR3 consists of 17 residues. Trimming shortened V by 5 bases and J by 1 base, and 18 bases separated the two germline ends. In germline, CDR1 is MGHRA, CDR2 YSYEKL. The DNA of the CDR3 is TGCGCCAGCAGCGGGGGAGGAAAGGAACTCAGCAATCAGCCCCAGCATTTT. The encoded protein is CASSGGGKELSNQPQHF.

The V call is TRBV19, the J call TRBJ1-1; D might be TRBD1 (6 bases). The germline V gene has CDR1 LNHDA and CDR2 SQIVND (reference sequence). Trimming left V 7 bases short and J 0 bases short, with 15 bases between. The CDR3 runs to 15 residues. CDR3 DNA: TGTGCCAGTACCACAGGGACCCTTATGAACACTGAAGCTTTCTTT. It encodes CASTTGTLMNTEAFF. Drawing the rest from reference TRBV19 and TRBJ1-1, the complete variable domain is DGGITQSPKYLFRKEGQNVTLSCEQNLNHDAMYWYRQDPGQGLRLIYYSQIVNDFQKGDIAEGYSVSREKKESFPLTVTSAQKNPTAFYLCASTTGTLMNTEAFFGQGTRLTVV.

DNA for the CDR3: TGCGCCAGCAGCCTAACCCGAGGAAGAGGCTCACCCCTCCACTTT. This codes for CASSLTRGRGSPLHF. The genes are TRBV4-1 and TRBJ1-6; D gene ambiguous. CDR1 and CDR2 (germline): MGHRA, YSYEKL. The CDR3 loop spans 15 amino acids. V shed 4 bases and J shed 10 bases, with 17 bases lying between them.

The gene calls are TRBV5-1 and TRBJ2-2; 7 bases are a match to TRBD1. This CDR3 spans 17 amino acids. The V gene's germline CDR1 is SGHRS and CDR2 YFSETQ. V was clipped by 3 bases and J by 1 base; unmatched bases: 9. CDR3 nucleotide sequence: TGCGCCAGCAGCTGGGGGACAGCCTTATTGAACACCGGGGAGCTGTTTTTT. Protein sequence: CASSWGTALLNTGELFF. The full variable domain, in which reference TRBV5-1 and TRBJ2-2 provide the parts outside the CDR3, is KAGVTQTPRYLIKTRGQQVTLSCSPISGHRSVSWYQQTPGQGLQFLFEYFSETQRNKGNFPGRFSGRQFSNSRSEMNVSTLELGDSALYLCASSWGTALLNTGELFFGEGSRLTVL.

The CDR3 DNA follows: TGTGCCAGCAGCCCCCAAACCATGGGGCAGACTGTCTACACCTTC. It translates to CASSPQTMGQTVYTF. This chain connects TRBV7-2 to TRBJ1-2, with a weak D call TRBD1 (5 bases). From germline, CDR1 is SGHTA and CDR2 FQGNSA. CDR3 length equals 15 residues. Trimming took off 5 bases at V and 10 bases at J, with 23 bases between the two ends.